A single sample is the source of the 15 T cell receptor beta chains below, sequenced in a study of T cell responses to AZD1222 COVID-19 vaccine. Produced via immunoSEQ multiplex PCR; TCRdb's table is partial and in-frame only. The table lists 140,000 or so clones, approximately 89% of them singletons. The sample in question was peripheral blood, obtained 28 days after the second AZD1222 dose. Receptor source: an adult who received the AZD1222 COVID-19 vaccine.

This chain uses TRBV7-2 with TRBJ1-5; D gene unclear. V was clipped by 0 bases and J by 4 bases, with 4 bases between them. The length of the CDR3 is 13 residues. In germline, CDR1 is SGHTA, CDR2 FQGNSA. The CDR3 DNA is TGTGCCAGCAGCTTAGCTATTAATCAGCCCCAGCATTTT. Its translation: CASSLAINQPQHF.

The chain is built from TRBV2 and TRBJ1-2, with D uncertain. The CDR3 covers 12 residues. The germline gives CDR1 SNHLY, CDR2 FYNNEI. The V end was cut by 11 bases, the J end by 8 bases, with 18 bases between. In DNA form, the CDR3 reads TGTGCCGGTCTTGGACGGGCGGAAGGCTACACCTTC. As protein: CAGLGRAEGYTF. Combining the CDR3 with reference TRBV2 and TRBJ1-2 gives the whole variable domain EPEVTQTPSHQVTQMGQEVILRCVPISNHLYFYWYRQILGQKVEFLVSFYNNEISEKSEIFDDQFSVERPDGSNFTLKIRSTKLEDSAMYFCAGLGRAEGYTFGSGTRLTVV.

V and J are TRBV6-4 and TRBJ1-2; tentatively, D is TRBD1 (5 bases). Germline loops: CDR1 MRHNA, CDR2 SNTAGT. Trimming cost V 4 bases and J 8 bases, with 11 bases left between them. CDR3 length equals 12 residues. The CDR3 here is CASSGRVLGYTF. The CDR3 region has the DNA TGTGCCAGCAGTGGCAGGGTGCTCGGCTACACCTTC.

On this clone: The sample contains more than one DNA sequence encoding this CDR3. This chain joins TRBV24-1 and TRBJ2-5; TRBD1 agrees at 10 bases. Germline CDR1 KGHDR, CDR2 SFDVKD. The CDR3 consists of 12 residues. The V segment lost 8 bases and the J segment 5 bases; nucleotides outside the gene matches: 1. CDR3 sequence reads: CATTDRGETQYF. The CDR3 DNA sequence: TGTGCCACCACGGACAGGGGGGAGACCCAGTACTTC.

This sequence joins TRBV7-9 and TRBJ2-3, with D possibly TRBD1 on 6 matching bases. Trimming pared 5 bases from V and 3 bases from J, leaving 18 bases between. The CDR3 length is 16 residues. Germline V CDR1 and CDR2: SEHNR, FQNEAQ (reference sequence). In DNA, the CDR3 is TGTGCCAGCAGCCGAACCTCAGGGGATGAGACAGATACGCAGTATTTT. It translates to CASSRTSGDETDTQYF.

The chain links TRBV7-5 to TRBJ1-3; the table assigns TRBD1, which was not confirmed against the DNA. TRBV7-5 is given as a pseudogene. This CDR3 is built from 18 residues. The CDR3 DNA reads as TGTGCCGACAAATTCAAGGGGCTGACAGACCACTCTGGAAACACCATATATTTT. This translates into CADKFKGLTDHSGNTIYF.

The chain employs TRBV27 and TRBJ1-1; D perhaps matches TRBD1 (6 bases). Per the germline V gene, CDR1 is MNHEY and CDR2 is SMNVEV (reference sequence). The ends were cut back, 5 bases at V and 6 bases at J, with 16 bases in the middle. This CDR3 has 14 amino acids. CDR3 in DNA: TGTGCCAGCAGTCCACAGACAGGCCTTCCTGAAGCTTTCTTT. This translates into CASSPQTGLPEAFF.

This chain uses TRBV5-1 with TRBJ2-1; 9 bases are a match to TRBD2. The germline V gene encodes CDR1 SGHRS and CDR2 YFSETQ. The CDR3 length is 17 residues. Trimming took 0 bases from V and 2 from J; bases not matched to a gene: 6. The CDR3: CASSLGGSGGTYNEQFF. The DNA for the CDR3 is TGCGCCAGCAGCTTGGGTGGTAGCGGGGGAACCTACAATGAGCAGTTCTTC.

J is TRBJ2-7 and V is TRBV30; perhaps TRBD2 as D (7 bases). CDR1 and CDR2 (germline): GTSNPN, SVGIG (reference sequence). This CDR3 spans 14 amino acids. Trimming cost V 2 bases and J 2 bases, with 13 bases left between them. This chain's CDR3 is CAWSRGGAAYEQYF. In nucleotides, the CDR3 is TGTGCCTGGAGTAGGGGGGGCGCCGCCTACGAGCAGTACTTC.

The rearrangement links TRBV2 to TRBJ2-2; no definite D call. The CDR3 is made up of 14 amino acids. Germline CDR1 SNHLY, CDR2 FYNNEI. With 6 bases removed from V and 2 bases from J, the gap between germline ends came to 10 bases. This CDR3 reads CASRALLNTGELFF. The CDR3 DNA is TGTGCCAGCAGGGCCCTATTAAACACCGGGGAGCTGTTTTTT.

This chain joins TRBV2 and TRBJ2-3, with D possibly being TRBD2 (6 bases). Trimming stripped 6 bases from V and 6 bases from J, with 22 bases between. This CDR3 comprises 16 residues. The germline CDR1 and CDR2 sequences are SNHLY and FYNNEI. The CDR3 loop is CASSPSGGSLADTQYF. The CDR3 nucleotides are TGTGCCAGCAGCCCATCGGGCGGTAGTCTAGCGGATACGCAGTATTTT.

The CDR3 nucleotides are TGTGCCATCAGTGAGACGCCCGACAGTAGTCAGCCCCAGCATTTT. Protein sequence: CAISETPDSSQPQHF. The chain joins TRBV10-3 to TRBJ1-5; possible D gene TRBD1, 5 bases. CDR1 and CDR2 (germline): ENHRY, SYGVKD. V lost 2 bases, J lost 6 bases, and 14 bases lay in between. The CDR3 length is 15 residues.

V gene TRBV7-2 combines with J gene TRBJ2-1; D gene ambiguous. The CDR3 extends over 14 amino acids. Germline V gives CDR1 SGHTA, CDR2 FQGNSA. The ends were cut back, 0 bases at V and 3 bases at J, with 6 bases in the middle. The CDR3 nucleotides are TGTGCCAGCAGCTTAGCGGCTGACTACAATGAGCAGTTCTTC. This sequence encodes CASSLAADYNEQFF.

About this clone: The sample contains more than one DNA sequence encoding this CDR3. This chain joins TRBV12-3 or TRBV12-4 and TRBJ1-3; D possibly corresponds to TRBD1 (5 bases). The CDR3 extends over 13 amino acids. Trimming stripped 9 bases from V and 7 bases from J, with 16 bases between. The CDR3 DNA sequence: TGTGCCAGTAGTGTAAACAGGTGGAACACCATATATTTT. Translating gives CASSVNRWNTIYF.

This clone was seen only once. The J gene is TRBJ2-7, the V gene TRBV6-5, with D possibly called TRBD1 or TRBD2 (5 bases each). V was clipped by 7 bases and J by 3 bases, with 19 bases between them. Germline V CDR1 and CDR2: MNHEY, SVGAGI. This CDR3 spans 15 amino acids. The CDR3 spells CASMPPGHKNYEQYF. CDR3 bases: TGTGCCAGCATGCCACCGGGGCACAAAAACTACGAGCAGTACTTC.